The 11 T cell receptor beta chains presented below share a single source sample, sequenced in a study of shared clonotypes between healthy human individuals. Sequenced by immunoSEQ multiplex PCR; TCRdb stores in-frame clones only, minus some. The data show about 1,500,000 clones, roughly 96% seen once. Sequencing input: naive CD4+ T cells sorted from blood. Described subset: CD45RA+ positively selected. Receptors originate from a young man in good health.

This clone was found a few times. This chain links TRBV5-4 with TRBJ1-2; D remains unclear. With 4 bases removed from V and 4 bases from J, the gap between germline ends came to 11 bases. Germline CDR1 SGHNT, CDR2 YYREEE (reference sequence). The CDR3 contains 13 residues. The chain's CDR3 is CASSPGEGYGYTF. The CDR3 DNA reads TGTGCCAGCAGCCCGGGCGAGGGCTATGGCTACACCTTC.

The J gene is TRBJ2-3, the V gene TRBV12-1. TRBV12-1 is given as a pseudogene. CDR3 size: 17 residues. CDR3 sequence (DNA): TGTGCCAGCAGCTTCGCCCCGGGCAGGCAACACACAGATACGCAGTATTTT. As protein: CASSFAPGRQHTDTQYF.

In nucleotides, the CDR3 is TGTGCCAGCAGCTTGAGTCCCGGGACAGGGTATGGTGAAGCTTTCTTT. It translates to CASSLSPGTGYGEAFF. The chain is built from TRBV5-4 and TRBJ1-1; 9 nucleotides agree with TRBD1. Germline lookup yields CDR1 SGHNT and CDR2 YYREEE (reference sequence). This CDR3 region has 16 residues. The trim removed 1 base at V and 7 bases at J, leaving 11 bases unmatched.

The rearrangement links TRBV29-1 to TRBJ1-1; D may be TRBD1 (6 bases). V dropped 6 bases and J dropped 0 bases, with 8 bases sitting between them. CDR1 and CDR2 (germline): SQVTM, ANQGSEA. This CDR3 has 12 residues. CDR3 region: CSVRQVNTEAFF. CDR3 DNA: TGCAGCGTGCGACAGGTGAACACTGAAGCTTTCTTT.

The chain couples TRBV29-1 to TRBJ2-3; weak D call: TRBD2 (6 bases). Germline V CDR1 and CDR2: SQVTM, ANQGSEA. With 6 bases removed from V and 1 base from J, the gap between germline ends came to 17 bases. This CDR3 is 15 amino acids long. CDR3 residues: CSVEGSSSGTDTQYF. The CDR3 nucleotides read TGCAGCGTCGAGGGGAGCTCTAGCGGCACAGATACGCAGTATTTT.

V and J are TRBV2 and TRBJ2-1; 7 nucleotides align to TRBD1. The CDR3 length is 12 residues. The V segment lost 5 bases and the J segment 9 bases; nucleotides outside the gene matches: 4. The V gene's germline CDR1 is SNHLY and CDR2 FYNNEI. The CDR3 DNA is TGTGCCAGCAGTTTTAACAGGGGTGAGCAGTTCTTC. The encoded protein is CASSFNRGEQFF.

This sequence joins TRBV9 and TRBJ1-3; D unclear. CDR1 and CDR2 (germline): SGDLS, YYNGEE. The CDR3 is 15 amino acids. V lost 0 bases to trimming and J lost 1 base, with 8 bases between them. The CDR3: CASSVADGSGNTIYF. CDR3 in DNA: TGTGCCAGCAGCGTAGCTGACGGGTCTGGAAACACCATATATTTT.

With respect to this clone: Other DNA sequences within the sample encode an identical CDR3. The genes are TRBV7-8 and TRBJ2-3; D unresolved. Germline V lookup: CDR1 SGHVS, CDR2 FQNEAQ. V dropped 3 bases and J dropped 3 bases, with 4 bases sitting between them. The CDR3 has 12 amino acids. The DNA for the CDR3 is TGTGCCAGCAGCTTGGGTACAGATACGCAGTATTTT. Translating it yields CASSLGTDTQYF. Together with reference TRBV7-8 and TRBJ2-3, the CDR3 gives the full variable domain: GAGVSQSPRYKVAKRGQDVALRCDPISGHVSLFWYQQALGQGPEFLTYFQNEAQLDKSGLPSDRFFAERPEGSVSTLKIQRTQQEDSAVYLCASSLGTDTQYFGPGTRLTVL.

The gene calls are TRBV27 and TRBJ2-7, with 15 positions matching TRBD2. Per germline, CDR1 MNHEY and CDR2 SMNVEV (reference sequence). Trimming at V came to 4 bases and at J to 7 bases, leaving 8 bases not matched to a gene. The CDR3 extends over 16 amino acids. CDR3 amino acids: CASSSGLAGGFREQYF. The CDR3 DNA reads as TGTGCCAGCAGTTCGGGACTAGCGGGAGGTTTCCGGGAGCAGTACTTC.

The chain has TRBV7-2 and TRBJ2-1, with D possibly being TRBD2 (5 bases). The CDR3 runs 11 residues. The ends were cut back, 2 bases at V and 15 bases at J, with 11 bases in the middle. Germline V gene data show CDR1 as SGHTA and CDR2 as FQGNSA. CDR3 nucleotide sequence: TGTGCCAGCAGCTTACCCGGGATGGTGTTCTTC. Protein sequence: CASSLPGMVFF.

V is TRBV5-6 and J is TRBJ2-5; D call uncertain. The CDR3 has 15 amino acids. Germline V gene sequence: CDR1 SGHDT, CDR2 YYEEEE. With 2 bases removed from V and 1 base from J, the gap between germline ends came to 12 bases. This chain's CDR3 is CASSLGGYIQETQYF. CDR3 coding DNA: TGTGCCAGCAGCTTAGGCGGATATATCCAAGAGACCCAGTACTTC.